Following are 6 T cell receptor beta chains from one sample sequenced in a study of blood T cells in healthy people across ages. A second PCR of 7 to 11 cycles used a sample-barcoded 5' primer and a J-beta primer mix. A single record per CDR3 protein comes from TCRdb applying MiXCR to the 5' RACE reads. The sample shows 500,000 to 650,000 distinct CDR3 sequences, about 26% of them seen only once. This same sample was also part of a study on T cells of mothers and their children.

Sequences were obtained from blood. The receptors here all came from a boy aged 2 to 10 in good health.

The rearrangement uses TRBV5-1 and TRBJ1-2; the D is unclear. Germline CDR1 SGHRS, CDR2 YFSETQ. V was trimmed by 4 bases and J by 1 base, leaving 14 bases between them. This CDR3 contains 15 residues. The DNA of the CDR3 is TGCGCCAGCAGCCTCCTTTCCTGGGGTAACTATGGCTACACCTTC. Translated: CASSLLSWGNYGYTF.

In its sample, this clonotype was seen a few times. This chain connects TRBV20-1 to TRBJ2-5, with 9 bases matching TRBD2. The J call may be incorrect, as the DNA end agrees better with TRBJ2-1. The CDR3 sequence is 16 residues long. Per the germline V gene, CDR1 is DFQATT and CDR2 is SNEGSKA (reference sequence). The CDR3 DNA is TGCAGTGCTAGAGATCCCGCGGGAGGGAGGAACAATGAGCAGTTCTTC. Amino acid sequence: CSARDPAGGRNNEQFF.

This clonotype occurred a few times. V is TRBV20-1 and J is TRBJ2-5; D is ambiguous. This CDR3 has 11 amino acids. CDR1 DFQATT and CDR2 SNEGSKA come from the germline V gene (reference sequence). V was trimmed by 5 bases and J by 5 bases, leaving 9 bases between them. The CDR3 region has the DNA TGCAGTGCTGAAATATTGGAGACCCAGTACTTC. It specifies CSAEILETQYF.

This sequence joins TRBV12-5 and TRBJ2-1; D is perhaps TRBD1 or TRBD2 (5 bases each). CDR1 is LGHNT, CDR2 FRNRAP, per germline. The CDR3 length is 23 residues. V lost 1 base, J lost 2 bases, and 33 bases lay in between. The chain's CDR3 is CASGLGPGPNVVLAISAYNEQFF. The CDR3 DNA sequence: TGTGCTAGTGGTTTGGGACCGGGACCAAATGTGGTGCTAGCTATATCCGCCTACAATGAGCAGTTCTTC.

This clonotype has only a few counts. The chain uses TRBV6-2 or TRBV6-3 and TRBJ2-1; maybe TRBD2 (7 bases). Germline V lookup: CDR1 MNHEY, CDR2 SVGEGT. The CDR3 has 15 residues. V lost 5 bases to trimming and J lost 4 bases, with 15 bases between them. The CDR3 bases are TGTGCCAGCAGTGACGGGGGGCTTTATTACAATGAGCAGTTCTTC. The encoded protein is CASSDGGLYYNEQFF.

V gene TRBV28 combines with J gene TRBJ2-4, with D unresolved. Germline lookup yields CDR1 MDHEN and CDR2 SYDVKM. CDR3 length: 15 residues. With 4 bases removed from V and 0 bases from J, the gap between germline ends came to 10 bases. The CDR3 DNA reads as TGTGCCAGCAGTTCCCAGTTACTAGCCAAAAACATTCAGTACTTC. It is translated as CASSSQLLAKNIQYF.